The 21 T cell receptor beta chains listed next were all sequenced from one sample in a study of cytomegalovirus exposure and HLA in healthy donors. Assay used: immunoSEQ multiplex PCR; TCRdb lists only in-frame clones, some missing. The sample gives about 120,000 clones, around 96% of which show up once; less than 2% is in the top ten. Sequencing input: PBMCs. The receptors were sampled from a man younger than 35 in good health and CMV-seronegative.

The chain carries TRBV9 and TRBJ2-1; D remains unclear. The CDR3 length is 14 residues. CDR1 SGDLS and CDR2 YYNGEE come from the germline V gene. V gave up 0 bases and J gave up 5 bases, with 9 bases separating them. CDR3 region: CASSVDRSHNEQFF. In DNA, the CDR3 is TGTGCCAGCAGCGTAGATCGGAGCCACAATGAGCAGTTCTTC.

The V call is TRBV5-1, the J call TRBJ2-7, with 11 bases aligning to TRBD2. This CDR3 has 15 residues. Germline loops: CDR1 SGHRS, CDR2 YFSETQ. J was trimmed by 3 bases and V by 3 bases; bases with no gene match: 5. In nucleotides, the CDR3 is TGCGCCAGCAGCTCTACCGGGACTAGCGGCTACGAGCAGTACTTC. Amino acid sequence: CASSSTGTSGYEQYF. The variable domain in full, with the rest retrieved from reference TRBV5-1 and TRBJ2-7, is KAGVTQTPRYLIKTRGQQVTLSCSPISGHRSVSWYQQTPGQGLQFLFEYFSETQRNKGNFPGRFSGRQFSNSRSEMNVSTLELGDSALYLCASSSTGTSGYEQYFGPGTRLTVT.

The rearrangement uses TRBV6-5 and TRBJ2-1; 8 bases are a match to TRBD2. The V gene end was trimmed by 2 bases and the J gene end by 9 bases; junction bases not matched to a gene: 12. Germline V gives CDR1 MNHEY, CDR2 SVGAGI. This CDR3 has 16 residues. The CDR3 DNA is TGTGCCAGCAGTTACGAGGCGAGCGGGAGAGCGGGTGAGCAGTTCTTC. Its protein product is CASSYEASGRAGEQFF.

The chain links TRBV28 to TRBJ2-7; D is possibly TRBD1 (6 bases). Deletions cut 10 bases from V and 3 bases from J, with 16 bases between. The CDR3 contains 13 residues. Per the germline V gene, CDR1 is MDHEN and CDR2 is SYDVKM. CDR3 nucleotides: TGTGCCATCACACAGGGTCTAAACTACGAGCAGTACTTC. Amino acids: CAITQGLNYEQYF.

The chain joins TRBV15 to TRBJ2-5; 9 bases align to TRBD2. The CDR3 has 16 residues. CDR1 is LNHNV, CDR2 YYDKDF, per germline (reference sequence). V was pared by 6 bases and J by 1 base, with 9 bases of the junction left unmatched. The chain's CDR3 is CATRVGAGGSQETQYF. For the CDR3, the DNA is TGTGCCACCAGGGTGGGAGCGGGAGGCTCCCAAGAGACCCAGTACTTC.

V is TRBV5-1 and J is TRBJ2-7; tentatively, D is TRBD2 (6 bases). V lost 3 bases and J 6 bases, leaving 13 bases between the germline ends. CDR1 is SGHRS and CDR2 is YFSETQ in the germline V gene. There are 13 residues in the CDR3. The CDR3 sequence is CASSSSTGGEQYF. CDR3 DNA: TGCGCCAGCAGCTCGAGCACCGGGGGCGAGCAGTACTTC.

CDR3 sequence: CASSGGANYGYTF. The CDR3 DNA reads TGTGCCAGCAGCGGGGGTGCTAACTATGGCTACACCTTC. The rearrangement joins TRBV28 to TRBJ1-2, with D perhaps matching TRBD1 (5 bases). CDR1 and CDR2 (germline): MDHEN, SYDVKM. V shed 6 bases and J shed 0 bases, with 8 bases lying between them. The CDR3 runs to 13 residues.

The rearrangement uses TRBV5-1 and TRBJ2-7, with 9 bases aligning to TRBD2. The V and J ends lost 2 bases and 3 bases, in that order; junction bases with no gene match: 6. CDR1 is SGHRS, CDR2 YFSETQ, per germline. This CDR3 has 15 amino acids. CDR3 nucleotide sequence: TGCGCCAGCAGCTTCGACGGGACTAGCTTCTACGAGCAGTACTTC. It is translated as CASSFDGTSFYEQYF. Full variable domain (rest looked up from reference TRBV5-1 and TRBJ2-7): KAGVTQTPRYLIKTRGQQVTLSCSPISGHRSVSWYQQTPGQGLQFLFEYFSETQRNKGNFPGRFSGRQFSNSRSEMNVSTLELGDSALYLCASSFDGTSFYEQYFGPGTRLTVT.

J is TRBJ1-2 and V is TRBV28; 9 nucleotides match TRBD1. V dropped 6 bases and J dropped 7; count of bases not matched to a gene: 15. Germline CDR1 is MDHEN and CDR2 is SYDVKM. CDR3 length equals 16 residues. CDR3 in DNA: TGTGCCAGCAGGTCCACGGGACAGGGTAGGGTGTCTGGCTACACCTTC. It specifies CASRSTGQGRVSGYTF.

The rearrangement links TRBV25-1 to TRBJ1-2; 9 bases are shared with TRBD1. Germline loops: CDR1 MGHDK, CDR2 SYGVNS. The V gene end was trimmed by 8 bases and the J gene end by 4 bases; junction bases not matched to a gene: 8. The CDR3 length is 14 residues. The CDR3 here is CASRRQGGSYGYTF. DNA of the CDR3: TGTGCCAGCCGCCGACAGGGGGGTAGCTATGGCTACACCTTC.

The CDR3 loop reads CASSLDADRTGYTF. The CDR3 DNA reads TGTGCCAGCAGCTTAGATGCCGACAGGACCGGCTACACCTTC. The genes are TRBV11-2 and TRBJ1-2; D is perhaps TRBD1 (6 bases). This CDR3 region has 14 residues. The V end lost 0 bases, the J end lost 8 bases, and 13 bases lay between the germline ends. Per the germline V gene, CDR1 is SGHAT and CDR2 is FQNNGV.

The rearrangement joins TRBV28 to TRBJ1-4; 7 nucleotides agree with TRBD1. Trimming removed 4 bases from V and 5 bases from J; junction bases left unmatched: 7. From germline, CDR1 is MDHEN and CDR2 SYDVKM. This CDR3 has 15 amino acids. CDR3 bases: TGTGCCAGCAGTTACAACAGGGGATTCAATGAAAAACTGTTTTTT. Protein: CASSYNRGFNEKLFF.

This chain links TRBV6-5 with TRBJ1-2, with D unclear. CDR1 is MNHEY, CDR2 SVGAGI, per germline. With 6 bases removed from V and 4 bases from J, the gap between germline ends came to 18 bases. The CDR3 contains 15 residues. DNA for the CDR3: TGTGCCAGCAGCCGCCTCGCGGTGGTAGGCTATGGCTACACCTTC. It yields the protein CASSRLAVVGYGYTF.

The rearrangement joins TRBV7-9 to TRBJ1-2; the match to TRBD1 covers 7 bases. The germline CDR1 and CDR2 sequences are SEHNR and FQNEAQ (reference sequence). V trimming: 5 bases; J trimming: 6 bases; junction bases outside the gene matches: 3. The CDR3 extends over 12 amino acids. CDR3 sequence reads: CASSPGGDGYTF. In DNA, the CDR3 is TGTGCCAGCAGCCCAGGGGGAGATGGCTACACCTTC.

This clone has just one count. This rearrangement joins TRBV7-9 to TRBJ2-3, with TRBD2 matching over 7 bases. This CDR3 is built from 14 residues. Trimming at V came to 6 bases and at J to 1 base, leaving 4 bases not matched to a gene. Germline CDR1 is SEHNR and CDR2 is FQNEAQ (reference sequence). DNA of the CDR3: TGTGCCAGCAGTAGACTAGCCGGCACAGATACGCAGTATTTT. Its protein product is CASSRLAGTDTQYF.

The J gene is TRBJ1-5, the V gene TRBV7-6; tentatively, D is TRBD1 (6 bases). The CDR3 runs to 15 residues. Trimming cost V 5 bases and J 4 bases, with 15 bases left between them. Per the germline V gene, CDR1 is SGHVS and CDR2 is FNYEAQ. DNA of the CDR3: TGTGCCAGCAGCCCCGGACAGAACAGTAATCAGCCCCAGCATTTT. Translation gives CASSPGQNSNQPQHF.

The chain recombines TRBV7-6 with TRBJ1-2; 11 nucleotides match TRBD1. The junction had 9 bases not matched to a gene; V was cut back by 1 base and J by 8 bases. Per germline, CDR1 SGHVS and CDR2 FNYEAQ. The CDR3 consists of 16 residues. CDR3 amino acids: CASSLVPGQGVDGYTF. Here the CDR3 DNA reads TGTGCCAGCAGCTTAGTACCGGGACAGGGGGTAGACGGCTACACCTTC.

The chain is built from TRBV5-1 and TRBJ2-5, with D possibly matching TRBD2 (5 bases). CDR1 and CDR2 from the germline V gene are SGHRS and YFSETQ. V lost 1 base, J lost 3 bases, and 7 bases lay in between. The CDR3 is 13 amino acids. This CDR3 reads CASSLSGEETQYF. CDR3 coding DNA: TGCGCCAGCAGCTTGTCCGGGGAAGAGACCCAGTACTTC. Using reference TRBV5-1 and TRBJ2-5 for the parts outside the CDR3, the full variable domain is KAGVTQTPRYLIKTRGQQVTLSCSPISGHRSVSWYQQTPGQGLQFLFEYFSETQRNKGNFPGRFSGRQFSNSRSEMNVSTLELGDSALYLCASSLSGEETQYFGPGTRLLVL.

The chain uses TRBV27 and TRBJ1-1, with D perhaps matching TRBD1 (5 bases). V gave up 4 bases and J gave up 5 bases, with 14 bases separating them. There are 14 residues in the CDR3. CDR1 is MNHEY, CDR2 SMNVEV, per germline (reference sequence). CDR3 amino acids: CASSSQGMLTEAFF. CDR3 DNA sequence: TGTGCCAGCAGTTCGCAGGGTATGTTAACTGAAGCTTTCTTT.

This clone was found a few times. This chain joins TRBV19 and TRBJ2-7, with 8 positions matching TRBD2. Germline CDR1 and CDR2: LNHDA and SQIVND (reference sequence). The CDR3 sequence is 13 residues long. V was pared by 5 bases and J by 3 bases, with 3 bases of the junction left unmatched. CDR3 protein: CASSSGGSYEQYF. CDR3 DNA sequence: TGTGCCAGTAGTTCGGGAGGGAGCTACGAGCAGTACTTC.

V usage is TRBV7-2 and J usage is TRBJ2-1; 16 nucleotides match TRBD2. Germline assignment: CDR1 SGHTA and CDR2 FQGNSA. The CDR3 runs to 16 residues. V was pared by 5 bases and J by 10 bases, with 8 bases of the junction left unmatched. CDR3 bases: TGTGCCAGCAGCCCGGGACTAGCGGGAGGGTTGGGCGAGCAGTTCTTC. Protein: CASSPGLAGGLGEQFF.